Each of the 4 T cell receptor beta chains below was sequenced from the same sample in a study of Ad26.COV2.S vaccination and SARS-CoV-2 variants. Treatment described: around 19 received Ad26.COV2.S at low or high dose, single or two shots; a few received placebo; per-sample allocation not given. Vaccine and placebo recipients were sampled on day 63 after the first injection. Assay: immunoSEQ multiplex PCR; the TCRdb copy retains only in-frame clones and omits some. The sample yields around 300,000 clones, about 86% seen once. Sequencing used peripheral blood, obtained in a trial of Ad26.COV2.S vaccine versus placebo. The origin of the receptors is a person between 18 and 60 years old who received the Ad26.COV2.S COVID-19 vaccine or a placebo.

This chain connects TRBV5-1 to TRBJ2-7; 7 nucleotides agree with TRBD1. V was pared by 4 bases and J by 0 bases, with 13 bases of the junction left unmatched. Germline-derived CDR1 and CDR2 are SGHRS and YFSETQ. The CDR3 is 17 amino acids. CDR3 nucleotide sequence: TGCGCCAGCAGCCTAACGTCGACAGGGTCCCACTCCTACGAGCAGTACTTC. Its protein is CASSLTSTGSHSYEQYF.

The chain links TRBV10-3 to TRBJ2-5; TRBD2 aligns across 7 bases. CDR3 length equals 15 residues. The V and J ends lost 4 bases and 9 bases, in that order; junction bases with no gene match: 14. Germline V gene sequence: CDR1 ENHRY, CDR2 SYGVKD. Here the CDR3 DNA reads TGTGCCATCAGTGTGGGAGGGACGGGCGAAGGGTCCCAGTACTTC. Its protein product is CAISVGGTGEGSQYF.

The genes are TRBV3-1 (or the pseudogene TRBV3-2) and TRBJ2-3, with D perhaps given as TRBD1 or TRBD2 (6 bases each). V lost 5 bases and J 1 base, leaving 31 bases between the germline ends. The CDR3 runs 21 residues. In germline, CDR1 is LGHDT, CDR2 YNNKEL (reference sequence). The CDR3 bases are TGTGCCAGCAGCACCCTTTCCTACAGGGTGGGGACTCCTCTAGGCACAGATACGCAGTATTTT. Residues: CASSTLSYRVGTPLGTDTQYF.

V is TRBV28 and J is TRBJ1-5, with 8 bases that match TRBD1. Germline assignment: CDR1 MDHEN and CDR2 SYDVKM. The J segment lost 4 bases and the V segment lost 5 bases, leaving 10 bases of the junction unmatched. The CDR3 contains 16 residues. CDR3 in amino acids: CASSPGGTGWNQPQHF. The CDR3 nucleotides are TGTGCCAGCAGTCCCGGGGGGACAGGCTGGAATCAGCCCCAGCATTTT.